Following are 31 T cell receptor beta chains from one sample sequenced in a study of shared clonotypes between healthy human individuals. Only CD45RO-negative cells positively selected for CCR7 counted as naive CD8 cells, so terminally differentiated effector memory CD45RA+ cells were excluded. The assay was immunoSEQ multiplex PCR, and TCRdb's table has in-frame clones only and misses some. The sample lists about 1,900,000 clones, about 95% occurring once. Source material: naive CD8+ T cells sorted from blood. The receptors derive from a man younger than 30 in good health.

The genes are TRBV15 and TRBJ1-5; perhaps TRBD1 as D (5 bases). The germline gives CDR1 LNHNV, CDR2 YYDKDF (reference sequence). The CDR3 is 14 residues long. The V and J ends lost 1 base and 7 bases respectively, with 11 bases between them. This CDR3 reads CATSRAAGDQPQHF. The CDR3 coding sequence is TGTGCCACCAGCAGAGCTGCGGGGGACCAGCCCCAGCATTTT.

The chain combines TRBV7-9 with TRBJ2-3, with D unclear. The length of the CDR3 is 14 residues. The ends were cut back, 5 bases at V and 8 bases at J, with 17 bases in the middle. Germline-derived CDR1 and CDR2 are SEHNR and FQNEAQ (reference sequence). Here the CDR3 reads CASSLLDEAVTQYF. Written as DNA, the CDR3 is TGTGCCAGCAGCCTACTCGATGAAGCCGTTACGCAGTATTTT.

V is TRBV9 and J is TRBJ2-1; TRBD2 might be the D (7 bases). The CDR3 spans 13 residues. Germline V CDR1 and CDR2: SGDLS, YYNGEE. The V end lost 4 bases, the J end lost 10 bases, and 15 bases lay between the germline ends. Here the CDR3 DNA reads TGTGCCAGCAGCCTAGGGGGGGAAGGAGAGCAGTTCTTC. This codes for CASSLGGEGEQFF.

The chain carries TRBV10-3 and TRBJ1-2, with 8 positions matching TRBD1. Germline CDR1 reads ENHRY; CDR2 reads SYGVKD. The CDR3 has 14 residues. Losses at the gene ends were 3 bases for V and 8 bases for J; bases not matched to a gene: 8. The CDR3 reads CAISDKQGDAGYTF. The CDR3 DNA sequence: TGTGCCATCAGTGATAAACAGGGGGATGCCGGCTACACCTTC.

In nucleotides, the CDR3 is TGTGCCAGCACCCATGTCGGGGAGCTGTTTTTT. Translating it yields CASTHVGELFF. The rearrangement joins TRBV7-9 to TRBJ2-2; no clear D. From germline, CDR1 is SEHNR and CDR2 FQNEAQ (reference sequence). V lost 7 bases and J lost 7, with 7 bases in between. The CDR3 has 11 residues.

The chain's CDR3 is CASVGLAALSYNEQFF. In nucleotides, the CDR3 is TGTGCCAGCGTTGGCCTAGCGGCCCTCTCCTACAATGAGCAGTTCTTC. The chain uses TRBV2 and TRBJ2-1; TRBD2 matches 7 bases. CDR1 is SNHLY, CDR2 FYNNEI, per germline. This CDR3 is 16 amino acids long. V lost 8 bases, J lost 0 bases, and 10 bases stayed unmatched.

This CDR3 reads CASSQERHGNEKLFF. The CDR3, as DNA: TGTGCCAGCAGCCAAGAGAGGCACGGAAATGAAAAACTGTTTTTT. The chain couples TRBV4-2 to TRBJ1-4; D is uncertain. The ends were cut back, 0 bases at V and 5 bases at J, with 10 bases in the middle. The CDR3 is 15 amino acids. In germline, CDR1 is LGHNA, CDR2 YNFKEQ.

In nucleotides, the CDR3 is TGTGCCAGCAGCTTGACCTACGAGCAGTACTTC. This codes for CASSLTYEQYF. The V and J genes are TRBV5-8 and TRBJ2-7; D not resolved. This CDR3 region has 11 residues. Germline V gives CDR1 SGHTS, CDR2 YDEGEE. The V end was cut by 1 base, the J end by 2 bases, with 1 base between.

The genes are TRBV6-5 and TRBJ1-1; 9 bases map to TRBD1. This CDR3 is 12 amino acids long. The V segment lost 6 bases and the J segment 13 bases; nucleotides outside the gene matches: 9. CDR1 is MNHEY, CDR2 SVGAGI, per germline. The CDR3 coding sequence is TGTGCCAGCAGGCCCGGGACAGGGTATGTTTTCTTT. Residues: CASRPGTGYVFF.

The chain uses TRBV2 and TRBJ2-5; D remains unclear. The V and J ends lost 0 bases and 1 base respectively, with 6 bases between them. The length of the CDR3 is 14 residues. Germline V CDR1 and CDR2: SNHLY, FYNNEI. The CDR3 nucleotides read TGTGCCAGCAGTGAAGCTGACCGCCAAGAGACCCAGTACTTC. Translating gives CASSEADRQETQYF.

The chain joins TRBV6-6 to TRBJ1-3, with 8 nucleotides matching TRBD1. In germline, CDR1 is MNHNY, CDR2 SVGAGI (reference sequence). This CDR3 comprises 16 residues. Trimming at V came to 4 bases and at J to 0 bases, leaving 5 bases not matched to a gene. CDR3 DNA sequence: TGTGCCAGCAGTTTGGACAGGGCTTACTCTGGAAACACCATATATTTT. It is translated as CASSLDRAYSGNTIYF.

CDR3 amino acids: CASSFPGTGDGYTF. The CDR3 nucleotides read TGTGCCAGCAGTTTTCCCGGGACAGGGGATGGCTACACCTTC. The chain carries TRBV28 and TRBJ1-2; 10 bases match TRBD1. With 3 bases clipped from V and 6 bases from J, the junction kept 4 bases outside the gene matches. Germline V gene data show CDR1 as MDHEN and CDR2 as SYDVKM. This CDR3 spans 14 amino acids.

The rearrangement joins TRBV6-5 to TRBJ2-5, with TRBD2 identical over 7 bases. Germline CDR1 and CDR2: MNHEY and SVGAGI. The CDR3 runs 15 residues. With 2 bases clipped from V and 1 base from J, the junction kept 4 bases outside the gene matches. The CDR3 nucleotides read TGTGCCAGCAGTTACGGGGGGGGTGTCCAAGAGACCCAGTACTTC. Its translation is CASSYGGGVQETQYF.

The sample holds one count of this clone. This sequence joins TRBV9 and TRBJ2-1; 8 bases line up with TRBD1. CDR1 is SGDLS, CDR2 YYNGEE, per germline. V gave up 10 bases and J gave up 5 bases; unmatched junction bases: 14. The CDR3 spans 15 residues. This CDR3 is CARTTGVFSHNEQFF. The CDR3 nucleotides are TGTGCCCGCACGACAGGGGTTTTTTCCCACAATGAGCAGTTCTTC.

V gene TRBV7-8 combines with J gene TRBJ1-6; 7 positions match TRBD1. The CDR3 totals 14 residues. The V gene's germline CDR1 is SGHVS and CDR2 FQNEAQ. The V gene end was trimmed by 5 bases and the J gene end by 7 bases; junction bases not matched to a gene: 5. Here the CDR3 DNA reads TGTGCCAGCAGCGTCTGGGACAGCAATTCACCCCTCCACTTT. Its protein product is CASSVWDSNSPLHF.

The rearrangement links TRBV29-1 to TRBJ2-7, with 9 bases lining up with TRBD1. This CDR3 spans 20 amino acids. Unmatched junction bases numbered 24, after V lost 2 bases and J lost 4 bases. From germline, CDR1 is SQVTM and CDR2 ANQGSEA. CDR3 in amino acids: CSVEKGAGDRALELAYEQYF. In DNA, the CDR3 is TGCAGCGTTGAAAAGGGGGCGGGGGACAGGGCGTTGGAACTAGCTTACGAGCAGTACTTC.

The rearrangement joins TRBV30 to TRBJ1-2; the D gene is possibly TRBD1 (5 bases). The CDR3 is 13 amino acids. Germline assignment: CDR1 GTSNPN and CDR2 SVGIG (reference sequence). V lost 0 bases to trimming and J lost 6 bases, with 11 bases between them. CDR3 DNA sequence: TGTGCCTGGAGTGTAGGCCCGGGGGATGGCTACACCTTC. This translates into CAWSVGPGDGYTF.

Comments on this clone: Other DNA sequences from this sample encode an identical CDR3 as well. The rearrangement links TRBV27 to TRBJ2-7, with 8 bases identical to TRBD1. The V gene's germline CDR1 is MNHEY and CDR2 SMNVEV (reference sequence). The V and J ends lost 2 bases and 0 bases, in that order; junction bases with no gene match: 3. The CDR3 extends over 15 amino acids. The CDR3 loop is CASSLGQGLSYEQYF. The CDR3 nucleotides are TGTGCCAGCAGTTTAGGACAGGGCCTCTCCTACGAGCAGTACTTC.

This chain links TRBV19 with TRBJ1-2; a weak D match, TRBD1 (5 bases). V was clipped by 5 bases and J by 6 bases, with 19 bases between them. The germline gives CDR1 LNHDA, CDR2 SQIVND (reference sequence). The CDR3 extends over 15 amino acids. The CDR3 bases are TGTGCCAGTAGTGCCCTTTCAACTGCGGGGGATGGCTACACCTTC. Translation: CASSALSTAGDGYTF.

This clone was seen once. The chain recombines TRBV2 with TRBJ1-5; 8 bases are a match to TRBD1. The CDR3 loop spans 15 amino acids. V lost 5 bases to trimming and J lost 4 bases; unmatched junction nucleotides: 7. The germline V gene has CDR1 SNHLY and CDR2 FYNNEI. The CDR3 is CASSRGTGLNQPQHF. CDR3 sequence (DNA): TGTGCCAGCAGTCGAGGGACAGGCCTGAATCAGCCCCAGCATTTT.

This chain's CDR3 is CASSPRGQGTETYEQYF. CDR3 bases: TGTGCCAGCAGCCCCAGGGGTCAAGGGACGGAGACCTACGAGCAGTACTTC. The chain joins TRBV5-6 to TRBJ2-7, with D perhaps TRBD1 (6 bases). The CDR3 length is 17 residues. V lost 4 bases, J lost 2 bases, and 22 bases lay in between. CDR1 and CDR2 (germline): SGHDT, YYEEEE.

The genes are TRBV10-2 and TRBJ2-1; weak D call: TRBD2 (7 bases). The germline CDR1 and CDR2 sequences are WSHSY and SAAADI. This CDR3 region has 18 residues. Trimming removed 4 bases at V and 2 bases at J, with 21 bases between. CDR3 residues: CASSARSGGNIPYNEQFF. The CDR3 nucleotides read TGCGCCAGCAGTGCGCGTTCGGGGGGCAACATCCCCTACAATGAGCAGTTCTTC.

In nucleotides, the CDR3 is TGTGCCAGCAGCCCGCAGACAAATGAGCAGTTCTTC. It translates to CASSPQTNEQFF. The chain employs TRBV5-4 and TRBJ2-1; D is undetermined. V lost 4 bases and J 7 bases, leaving 9 bases between the germline ends. Germline V gene data show CDR1 as SGHNT and CDR2 as YYREEE (reference sequence). The CDR3 loop spans 12 amino acids.

This clone was observed once. This sequence joins TRBV27 and TRBJ2-3, with unresolved D. Germline assignment: CDR1 MNHEY and CDR2 SMNVEV (reference sequence). V lost 7 bases and J lost 5, with 10 bases in between. The CDR3 contains 12 residues. The CDR3 loop is CASKTVQDTQYF. The CDR3 region has the DNA TGTGCCAGCAAAACCGTGCAAGATACGCAGTATTTT.

Turning to this clone: This specimen includes other DNA sequences encoding the same CDR3. The genes are TRBV9 and TRBJ1-5, with 8 bases matching TRBD1. Trimming at V came to 3 bases and at J to 2 bases, leaving 1 base not matched to a gene. Germline CDR1 and CDR2: SGDLS and YYNGEE. CDR3 length equals 14 residues. CDR3 nucleotides: TGTGCCAGCAGCGAGACAGGGGGCAATCAGCCCCAGCATTTT. Its translation is CASSETGGNQPQHF.

V and J are TRBV5-8 and TRBJ1-2; no clear D gene. CDR1 and CDR2 (germline): SGHTS, YDEGEE. Trimming took off 0 bases at V and 8 bases at J, with 14 bases between the two ends. The CDR3 is made up of 14 amino acids. CDR3 in amino acids: CASSLGPQDWGYTF. DNA for the CDR3: TGTGCCAGCAGCTTGGGGCCCCAGGACTGGGGCTACACCTTC. The variable domain in full, with the rest retrieved from reference TRBV5-8 and TRBJ1-2, is EAGVTQSPTHLIKTRGQQATLRCSPISGHTSVYWYQQALGLGLQFLLWYDEGEERNRGNFPPRFSGRQFPNYSSELNVNALELEDSALYLCASSLGPQDWGYTFGSGTRLTVV.

CDR3 DNA sequence: TGTGCCAGCAGTCTACTCCCGGGACAGGGGGCGAATTACGAGCAGTACTTC. Protein: CASSLLPGQGANYEQYF. The rearrangement uses TRBV27 and TRBJ2-7; the match to TRBD1 covers 12 bases. J lost 4 bases, V lost 5 bases, and 12 bases had no gene match. CDR1 and CDR2 (germline): MNHEY, SMNVEV (reference sequence). The CDR3 consists of 17 residues.

This clone showed up just once. The chain links TRBV6-1 to TRBJ1-2, with TRBD1 matching over 7 bases. The CDR3 length is 16 residues. Germline lookup yields CDR1 MNHNS and CDR2 SASEGT. V lost 4 bases and J lost 5; bases outside the gene matches: 13. The CDR3 region has the DNA TGTGCCAGCAGTGGGGGGGACAGCATCTTCCAGTATGGCTACACCTTC. Protein sequence: CASSGGDSIFQYGYTF.

The chain uses TRBV9 and TRBJ2-7; D gene unclear. Germline CDR1 SGDLS, CDR2 YYNGEE. The CDR3 is made up of 12 amino acids. V was clipped by 3 bases and J by 11 bases, with 15 bases between them. The DNA for the CDR3 is TGTGCCAGCAGCGGAGACTCCAATGAGAAGTACTTC. Its translation is CASSGDSNEKYF.

The V gene is TRBV27, the J gene TRBJ2-5, with a weak D call TRBD2 (5 bases). V lost 5 bases and J 0 bases, leaving 10 bases between the germline ends. CDR1 is MNHEY and CDR2 is SMNVEV in the germline V gene (reference sequence). This CDR3 contains 14 residues. The CDR3 here is CASSPSGYQETQYF. The CDR3 coding sequence is TGTGCCAGCAGTCCAAGCGGTTACCAAGAGACCCAGTACTTC.

V gene TRBV6-1 combines with J gene TRBJ2-7; D ambiguous. The CDR3 has 16 amino acids. Germline V gene lookup returns CDR1 MNHNS and CDR2 SASEGT. V lost 0 bases and J lost 0, with 12 bases in between. CDR3 sequence: CASSEAGGYPSYEQYF. As DNA, the CDR3 is TGTGCCAGCAGTGAAGCCGGCGGATACCCCTCCTACGAGCAGTACTTC.